The 10 T cell receptor beta chains below come from one sample, sequenced in a study of early T cells in non-severe SARS-CoV-2 infection. One entry per CDR3 protein results from TCRdb running MiXCR on the 5' RACE reads. Counted here are tens of thousands of distinct CDR3 sequences, 12% occurring once; the ten biggest clones make up 1.3%. The specimen was whole blood. These receptors were collected from an adult who was a healthcare worker with PCR-confirmed SARS-CoV-2 infection or an uninfected control (not recorded which).

The chain carries TRBV20-1 and TRBJ1-5; no firm D call. This CDR3 is built from 17 residues. Trimming took off 4 bases at V and 0 bases at J, with 19 bases between the two ends. Germline V gene data show CDR1 as DFQATT and CDR2 as SNEGSKA (reference sequence). The CDR3 is CSAIMPTDIYSNQPQHF. CDR3 DNA sequence: TGCAGTGCTATAATGCCCACCGACATCTATAGCAATCAGCCCCAGCATTTT.

In regard to this clonotype: This may come from a read error, since a much larger clone is one base off. Since no conserved phenylalanine or tryptophan closes the CDR3, a read error is the likely cause. V is TRBV2 and J is TRBJ2-3; the D is unclear. Germline values: CDR1 SNHLY, CDR2 FYNNEI. The CDR3 totals 12 residues. V lost 4 bases to trimming and J lost 6 bases, with 8 bases between them. CDR3 bases: TGTGCCAGCAGTGGGGCCCCGGATACGCAGTATTCT. It codes for CASSGAPDTQYS.

This clonotype has only a few counts. The chain employs TRBV7-9 and TRBJ1-2, with D uncertain. V dropped 5 bases and J dropped 6 bases, with 13 bases sitting between them. CDR3 size: 13 residues. Germline V gene data show CDR1 as SEHNR and CDR2 as FQNEAQ (reference sequence). The CDR3: CASSQQNGDGYTF. For the CDR3, the DNA is TGTGCCAGCAGCCAACAAAATGGCGATGGCTACACCTTC. Combining the CDR3 with reference TRBV7-9 and TRBJ1-2 gives the whole variable domain DTGVSQNPRHKITKRGQNVTFRCDPISEHNRLYWYRQTLGQGPEFLTYFQNEAQLEKSRLLSDRFSAERPKGSFSTLEIQRTEQGDSAMYLCASSQQNGDGYTFGSGTRLTVV.

V usage is TRBV7-8 and J usage is TRBJ2-7; TRBD1 matches 9 bases. Germline V gene data show CDR1 as SGHVS and CDR2 as FQNEAQ. J lost 5 bases, V lost 7 bases, and 12 bases had no gene match. This CDR3 comprises 15 residues. CDR3 in amino acids: CASIPGSRTGDEQYF. The CDR3 DNA is TGTGCCAGCATCCCGGGCTCAAGGACAGGGGACGAGCAGTACTTC.

This clonotype was picked up a small number of times. The rearrangement links TRBV20-1 to TRBJ1-3, with D tentatively TRBD1 (5 bases). V was trimmed by 4 bases and J by 7 bases, leaving 11 bases between them. The germline CDR1 and CDR2 sequences are DFQATT and SNEGSKA (reference sequence). The CDR3 has 12 residues. In DNA form, the CDR3 reads TGCAGTGCTAAACCCGGGGGGAACACCATATATTTT. Amino acid sequence: CSAKPGGNTIYF.

V usage is TRBV29-1 and J usage is TRBJ2-7; 12 bases map to TRBD2. Germline CDR1 SQVTM, CDR2 ANQGSEA. This CDR3 comprises 13 residues. V gave up 5 bases and J gave up 8 bases; unmatched junction bases: 7. The DNA for the CDR3 is TGCAGCGTTCGAGGACTAGCGGGGACTAAGCAGTACTTC. Translating it yields CSVRGLAGTKQYF.

This clonotype appeared many times. The V and J genes are TRBV6-1 and TRBJ2-5, with D unresolved. V gave up 3 bases and J gave up 4 bases, with 6 bases separating them. CDR1 MNHNS and CDR2 SASEGT come from the germline V gene. The CDR3 totals 12 residues. This chain's CDR3 is CASSDRGETQYF. CDR3 nucleotide sequence: TGTGCCAGCAGTGACAGAGGAGAGACCCAGTACTTC.

This clonotype occurred a few times. CDR3 sequence (DNA): TGCAGCGCACAGGGGGCGAACACCGGGGAGCTGTTTTTT. Translated, it gives CSAQGANTGELFF. The V gene is TRBV29-1, the J gene TRBJ2-2; 8 bases map to TRBD1. The trim removed 7 bases at V and 0 bases at J, leaving 1 base unmatched. This CDR3 spans 13 amino acids. The germline V gene has CDR1 SQVTM and CDR2 ANQGSEA.

This clonotype was seen repeatedly, ten times or more. V usage is TRBV24-1 and J usage is TRBJ2-3; no reliable D call. Trimming pared 4 bases from V and 0 bases from J, leaving 13 bases between. The CDR3 has 16 residues. CDR1 KGHDR and CDR2 SFDVKD come from the germline V gene. The CDR3 is CATSDPRPPSTDTQYF. CDR3 DNA: TGTGCCACCAGTGACCCCCGACCGCCTAGCACAGATACGCAGTATTTT.

This clonotype showed up many times. The rearrangement uses TRBV6-2 or TRBV6-3 and TRBJ2-1; tentatively, D is TRBD2 (6 bases). With 6 bases removed from V and 9 bases from J, the gap between germline ends came to 15 bases. Germline assignment: CDR1 MNHEY and CDR2 SVGEGT. The CDR3 runs 13 residues. The CDR3 DNA reads as TGTGCCAGCAGCCCCGGGGAAGCGGGTGAGCAGTTCTTC. The encoded protein is CASSPGEAGEQFF.